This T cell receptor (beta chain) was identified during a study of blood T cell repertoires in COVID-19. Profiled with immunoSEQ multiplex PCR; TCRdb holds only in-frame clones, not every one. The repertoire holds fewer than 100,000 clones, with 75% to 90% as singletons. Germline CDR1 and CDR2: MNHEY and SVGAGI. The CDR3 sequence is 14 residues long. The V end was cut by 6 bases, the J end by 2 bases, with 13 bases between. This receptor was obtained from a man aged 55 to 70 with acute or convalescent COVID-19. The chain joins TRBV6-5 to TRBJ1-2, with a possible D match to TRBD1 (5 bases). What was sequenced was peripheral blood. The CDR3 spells CASRKVGANYGYTF. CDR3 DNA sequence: TGTGCCAGCAGGAAAGTTGGGGCAAACTATGGCTACACCTTC.